This entry lists 15 T cell receptor beta chains sequenced from one sample in a study of siplizumab effects on memory and regulatory T cells. Assay: immunoSEQ multiplex PCR; the TCRdb copy retains only in-frame clones and omits some. The profile shows about 100,000 clones, about 91% of them singletons. Sequences were obtained from CD4+ T cells sorted from blood. The receptor set was obtained from a human donor in good health. Some clones in this sample may be carry-over from other donors' samples.

V and J are TRBV7-3 and TRBJ2-6; tentatively, D is TRBD1 (6 bases). Germline V gives CDR1 SGHTA, CDR2 FQGTGA. The CDR3 loop spans 17 amino acids. V was pared by 3 bases and J by 2 bases, with 14 bases between. The CDR3 sequence is CASSFVGAGTGANVLTF. CDR3 sequence (DNA): TGTGCCAGCAGCTTTGTGGGGGCCGGTACTGGGGCCAACGTCCTGACTTTC.

This chain links TRBV25-1 with TRBJ2-6; D ambiguous. CDR1 is MGHDK, CDR2 SYGVNS, per germline. Trimming took off 2 bases at V and 0 bases at J, with 5 bases between the two ends. This CDR3 spans 15 amino acids. The CDR3 protein is CASSEMGSGANVLTF. The DNA for the CDR3 is TGTGCCAGCAGTGAAATGGGCTCTGGGGCCAACGTCCTGACTTTC. Based on the CDR3 plus reference TRBV25-1 and TRBJ2-6, the full variable domain is EADIYQTPRYLVIGTGKKITLECSQTMGHDKMYWYQQDPGMELHLIHYSYGVNSTEKGDLSSESTVSRIRTEHFPLTLESARPSHTSQYLCASSEMGSGANVLTFGAGSRLTVL.

The chain is built from TRBV7-2 and TRBJ2-1, with 9 nucleotides matching TRBD2. J gave up 2 bases and V 2 bases, and 7 bases lay outside the gene matches. The CDR3 covers 17 residues. Germline V gives CDR1 SGHTA, CDR2 FQGNSA. For the CDR3, the DNA is TGTGCCAGCAGCTTATCTAGCGGGGTTCCCCCCTACAATGAGCAGTTCTTC. This translates into CASSLSSGVPPYNEQFF.

The rearrangement joins TRBV18 to TRBJ1-4; TRBD1 might be the D (5 bases). This CDR3 is 15 amino acids long. CDR1 and CDR2 (germline): KGHSH, LQKENI. The V end was cut by 1 base, the J end by 6 bases, with 12 bases between. CDR3 region: CASSPLGAPDEKLFF. The CDR3 DNA is TGTGCCAGCTCACCACTCGGGGCACCCGATGAAAAACTGTTTTTT.

The J gene is TRBJ2-3, the V gene TRBV14; TRBD2 agrees at 9 bases. CDR1 is SGHDN, CDR2 FVKESK, per germline. The CDR3 length is 20 residues. The V segment lost 4 bases and the J segment 0 bases; nucleotides outside the gene matches: 17. CDR3 residues: CASSPRTLAGTLTSTDTQYF. As DNA, the CDR3 is TGTGCCAGCAGCCCCCGAACGCTAGCGGGAACACTGACTAGCACAGATACGCAGTATTTT. Variable domain in full (rest from reference TRBV14 and TRBJ2-3): EAGVTQFPSHSVIEKGQTVTLRCDPISGHDNLYWYRRVMGKEIKFLLHFVKESKQDESGMPNNRFLAERTGGTYSTLKVQPAELEDSGVYFCASSPRTLAGTLTSTDTQYFGPGTRLTVL.

CDR3 loop: CASSIGGSTQPYEQYF. The CDR3 region has the DNA TGTGCCAGTAGTATCGGGGGCTCGACGCAACCCTACGAGCAGTACTTC. The V and J genes are TRBV19 and TRBJ2-7; D possibly uses TRBD1 or TRBD2 (6 bases each). The ends were cut back, 3 bases at V and 2 bases at J, with 17 bases in the middle. Germline assignment: CDR1 LNHDA and CDR2 SQIVND (reference sequence). The CDR3 loop spans 16 amino acids.

This chain uses TRBV4-1 with TRBJ1-5, with 7 bases aligning to TRBD1. CDR1 is MGHRA and CDR2 is YSYEKL in the germline V gene. This CDR3 region has 14 residues. The V gene end was trimmed by 4 bases and the J gene end by 5 bases; junction bases not matched to a gene: 5. CDR3 amino acids: CASSPGTVYQPQHF. The CDR3 DNA reads as TGCGCCAGCAGCCCAGGGACAGTTTATCAGCCCCAGCATTTT.

This chain joins TRBV7-9 and TRBJ2-1; D not certain. CDR1 is SEHNR, CDR2 FQNEAQ, per germline (reference sequence). Trimming took 6 bases from V and 8 from J, leaving 8 bases between them. The CDR3 contains 11 residues. CDR3 in amino acids: CASSTGHEQFF. The DNA of the CDR3 is TGTGCCAGCAGTACGGGTCATGAGCAGTTCTTC.

The rearrangement uses TRBV4-2 and TRBJ1-1; no clear D gene. Trimming removed 0 bases from V and 4 bases from J, with 12 bases in between. The CDR3 totals 15 residues. Germline CDR1 is LGHNA and CDR2 is YNFKEQ. CDR3: CASSQERSLGTEAFF. The CDR3 DNA follows: TGTGCCAGCAGCCAAGAACGATCGTTAGGCACTGAAGCTTTCTTT.

The genes are TRBV5-1 and TRBJ2-3, with 9 bases lining up with TRBD1. Trimming at V came to 0 bases and at J to 4 bases, leaving 3 bases not matched to a gene. The CDR3 sequence is 15 residues long. Germline V gives CDR1 SGHRS, CDR2 YFSETQ. CDR3 nucleotides: TGCGCCAGCAGCTTGGCGGGACAGGGATCAGATACGCAGTATTTT. Translation: CASSLAGQGSDTQYF.

V gene TRBV21-1 combines with J gene TRBJ1-1. TRBV21-1 is a known pseudogene. This CDR3 is 10 amino acids long. The CDR3 DNA sequence: TGTGCCGGCAGCAAAGGCTGGTCGGTTTTT. This codes for CAGSKGWSVF.

The V call is TRBV30, the J call TRBJ2-1; tentatively, D is TRBD1 or TRBD2 (7 bases each). The V gene lost 3 bases and the J gene lost 10 bases, with 19 bases spanning the gap. The CDR3 runs 14 residues. CDR1 GTSNPN and CDR2 SVGIG come from the germline V gene (reference sequence). CDR3 in amino acids: CAWSRGGSSREQFF. CDR3 nucleotides: TGTGCCTGGAGCAGGGGGGGGAGCAGTCGAGAGCAGTTCTTC.

V usage is TRBV11-1 and J usage is TRBJ2-1; tentatively, D is TRBD2 (6 bases). Trimming took off 3 bases at V and 9 bases at J, with 21 bases between the two ends. This CDR3 is 16 amino acids long. From germline, CDR1 is SGHAT and CDR2 FQDESV (reference sequence). This chain's CDR3 is CASSFSPRRERGEQFF. CDR3 coding DNA: TGTGCCAGCAGCTTCTCACCACGGCGGGAACGGGGTGAGCAGTTCTTC.

The DNA of the CDR3 is TGTGCCAGTAGTGCGACTAGCGGGAGGTCCTACGAGCAGTACTTC. Translation gives CASSATSGRSYEQYF. The rearrangement uses TRBV19 and TRBJ2-7; 13 bases fit TRBD2. Trimming at V came to 5 bases and at J to 1 base, leaving 2 bases not matched to a gene. The CDR3 loop spans 15 amino acids. Looked up from germline, CDR1 is LNHDA and CDR2 is SQIVND (reference sequence).

The CDR3 loop is CASTYEWGSTDTQYF. DNA of the CDR3: TGTGCCAGCACCTATGAGTGGGGCAGCACAGATACGCAGTATTTT. The chain joins TRBV2 to TRBJ2-3, with D possibly TRBD1 on 5 matching bases. Trimming cost V 7 bases and J 0 bases, with 14 bases left between them. Germline CDR1 reads SNHLY; CDR2 reads FYNNEI. This CDR3 comprises 15 residues.